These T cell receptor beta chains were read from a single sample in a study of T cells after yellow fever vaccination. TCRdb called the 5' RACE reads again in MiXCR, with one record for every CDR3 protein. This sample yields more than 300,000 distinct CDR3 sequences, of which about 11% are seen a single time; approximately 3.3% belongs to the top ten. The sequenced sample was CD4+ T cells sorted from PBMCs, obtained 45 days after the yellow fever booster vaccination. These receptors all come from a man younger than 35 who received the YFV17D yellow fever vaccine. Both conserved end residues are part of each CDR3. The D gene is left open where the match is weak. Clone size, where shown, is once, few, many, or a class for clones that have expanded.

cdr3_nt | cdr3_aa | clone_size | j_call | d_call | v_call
TGTGCCAGCAGTTACGGGGAGGATCCCCACACAGATACGCAGTATTTT | CASSYGEDPHTDTQYF | few | TRBJ2-3 | - | TRBV6-6
TGTGCCAGCTCACCACCGGGACAGGGAGAAAGCATTCAGTACTTC | CASSPPGQGESIQYF | - | TRBJ2-4 | TRBD1 | TRBV18
TGCGCCAGCAGCCAAGGCCCCCAAGCGGGGGGCACCAATGAGCAGTTCTTC | CASSQGPQAGGTNEQFF | many | TRBJ2-1 | TRBD2 | TRBV4-3
TGTGCCAGCAGCCACGATAGCAATCAGCCCCAGCATTTT | CASSHDSNQPQHF | - | TRBJ1-5 | - | TRBV12-3/TRBV12-4
TGTGCCAGCAGCCATAGAGCAGCGCAAGGCACAGATACGCAGTATTTT | CASSHRAAQGTDTQYF | many | TRBJ2-3 | - | TRBV3-1
TGTGCCAGCAGCTCCGGGGGAGATACTGAAGCTTTCTTT | CASSSGGDTEAFF | - | TRBJ1-1 | - | TRBV7-3
TGCGCCAGCAGCTTGGTCGCAGGGGACACAGATACGCAGTATTTT | CASSLVAGDTDTQYF | few | TRBJ2-3 | - | TRBV5-1
TGTGCCAGCAGTTTCCGCCTCCCAGATACGCAGTATTTT | CASSFRLPDTQYF | many | TRBJ2-3 | - | TRBV12-3/TRBV12-4
TGTGCCACCAGCCCCGTGGGTAGGGAGACCCAGTACTTC | CATSPVGRETQYF | - | TRBJ2-5 | - | TRBV15
TGTGCCAGCAGGGACAGAGATTTTACCGGGGAGCTGTTTTTT | CASRDRDFTGELFF | - | TRBJ2-2 | - | TRBV2
TGTGCCACCCTTCGGGAAGGGACAGCTAACACCGGGGAGCTGTTTTTT | CATLREGTANTGELFF | many | TRBJ2-2 | TRBD1 | TRBV25-1
TGCAGTGTTTACATAAGAGGTGAAGCTTTCTTT | CSVYIRGEAFF | - | TRBJ1-1 | - | TRBV20-1
TGTGCCAGCAGCTATGGACAGGGGGCCGGAGTGGGCACCGGGGAGCTGTTTTTT | CASSYGQGAGVGTGELFF | few | TRBJ2-2 | TRBD1 | TRBV7-3
TGTGCCAGCAGTCTACAGGGAATGGGCACAGATACGCAGTATTTT | CASSLQGMGTDTQYF | - | TRBJ2-3 | - | TRBV2
TGTGCCAGCAGTTACAATAATCAGCCCCAGCATTTT | CASSYNNQPQHF | many | TRBJ1-5 | - | TRBV6-5
TGCAGTGTTCGGACTAGCGGGGGCCGCCAAGAGACCCAGTACTTC | CSVRTSGGRQETQYF | - | TRBJ2-5 | TRBD2 | TRBV20-1
TGTGCCAGCACCAGACTTTACACAGATACGCAGTATTTT | CASTRLYTDTQYF | - | TRBJ2-3 | - | TRBV2
TGTGCCAGCAGCCCCACTAGCGTGAAATACAATGAGCAGTTCTTC | CASSPTSVKYNEQFF | many | TRBJ2-1 | TRBD2 | TRBV5-6
TGCAGTGCTAGAGAGGCTTTGGGCCAGCGGGGAGATGAGCAGTTCTTC | CSAREALGQRGDEQFF | - | TRBJ2-1 | TRBD2 | TRBV20-1
TGCGCCAGCAGCTTCGGCCAGTACACCGGGGAGCTGTTTTTT | CASSFGQYTGELFF | - | TRBJ2-2 | - | TRBV5-1
TGCAGCGTTGTGGGGTTTAGCAATCAGCCCCAGCATTTT | CSVVGFSNQPQHF | - | TRBJ1-5 | - | TRBV29-1
TGCAGTGCCCCCCATGCAGGCGACTCCAAAAACATTCAGTACTTC | CSAPHAGDSKNIQYF | - | TRBJ2-4 | - | TRBV20-1
TGCGCCAGCAGCTTGGTTGGGCAGGGTCAGACCTATGGCTACACCTTC | CASSLVGQGQTYGYTF | many | TRBJ1-2 | - | TRBV5-1
TGTGCCAGCAGCCCCCGAGGCAGCCCGAACACCGGGGAGCTGTTTTTT | CASSPRGSPNTGELFF | - | TRBJ2-2 | - | TRBV7-2
TGTGCCAGTAGTAGGGACGGTGGGTCCGGACTTAACTATGGCTACACCTTC | CASSRDGGSGLNYGYTF | - | TRBJ1-2 | - | TRBV19
TGTGCCAGCAGTGACGGTCCAGCGGGGGGGGATACGCAGTATTTT | CASSDGPAGGDTQYF | once | TRBJ2-3 | TRBD2 | TRBV6-4
TGTGCCAGCAGCTTAGTACCGGGGAGCTCCTACAATGAGCAGTTCTTC | CASSLVPGSSYNEQFF | - | TRBJ2-1 | - | TRBV7-2
TGTGCCACCAGTGGGTGGCCTTGCACAGATACGCAGTATTTT | CATSGWPCTDTQYF | once | TRBJ2-3 | - | TRBV24-1
TGCGCCAGCAGCCAAGGGACGTTAAATGAGCAGTTCTTC | CASSQGTLNEQFF | few | TRBJ2-1 | - | TRBV4-3
TGTGCCAGCAGCGCAGGGACAACCTATCAGCCCCAGCATTTT | CASSAGTTYQPQHF | - | TRBJ1-5 | - | TRBV9
TGTGCCAGCAGCATCGGGGCCGGCAATCAGCCCCAGCATTTT | CASSIGAGNQPQHF | - | TRBJ1-5 | - | TRBV7-9
TGCGCCAGCAGATGGACTAGCGGGGGGGGTAGCACAGATACGCAGTATTTT | CASRWTSGGGSTDTQYF | - | TRBJ2-3 | TRBD2 | TRBV5-1
TGTGCCAGCAGCATGTATAGCGGGGGTCGGTTTGGGGAGACCCAGTACTTC | CASSMYSGGRFGETQYF | few | TRBJ2-5 | TRBD2 | TRBV7-2
TGTGCCAGCAGTCTCGACCTGGGACATACAACTGAAGCTTTCTTT | CASSLDLGHTTEAFF | few | TRBJ1-1 | - | TRBV2
TGTGCCAGCAGTGGGGGATCGATCTCTGGAAACACCATATATTTT | CASSGGSISGNTIYF | - | TRBJ1-3 | - | TRBV25-1
TGCAGCGGTACTAGCTGGGGTACGCAGTATTTT | CSGTSWGTQYF | few | TRBJ2-3 | - | TRBV29-1
TGTGCCAGCAGCTCAACCAGGGGGCGCGTTGGTGAGCAGTTCTTC | CASSSTRGRVGEQFF | - | TRBJ2-1 | TRBD1 | TRBV11-2